The 18 T cell receptor beta chains in this list originate from one sample, sequenced in a study of chemoradiotherapy in HPV16-positive cancers. Data came from immunoSEQ multiplex PCR; TCRdb stores just in-frame clones and leaves some out. The repertoire holds about 7,400 clones, approximately 79% seen once, with roughly 17% in the top ten. The source was tumor tissue, collected from a patient who underwent chemoradiotherapy. The receptor set was obtained from a human donor with HPV-associated anogenital cancer.

This clone appeared a single time. The V gene is TRBV27, the J gene TRBJ2-5; weak D call: TRBD1 (7 bases). This CDR3 region has 14 residues. With 5 bases removed from V and 5 bases from J, the gap between germline ends came to 15 bases. Germline assignment: CDR1 MNHEY and CDR2 SMNVEV (reference sequence). In DNA form, the CDR3 reads TGTGCCAGCAGTCTGCAGGGGGGTGCGGAGACCCAGTACTTC. This sequence encodes CASSLQGGAETQYF.

V and J are TRBV5-1 and TRBJ1-1; D call uncertain. There are 14 residues in the CDR3. V lost 2 bases, J lost 2 bases, and 10 bases lay in between. Germline V gene data show CDR1 as SGHRS and CDR2 as YFSETQ. The DNA of the CDR3 is TGCGCCAGCAGCTTTGGAGATGGTAACACTGAAGCTTTCTTT. It is translated as CASSFGDGNTEAFF.

V is TRBV6-5 and J is TRBJ1-5, with D possibly TRBD1 on 6 matching bases. V gave up 4 bases and J gave up 0 bases, with 10 bases separating them. CDR3 length: 15 residues. Per the germline V gene, CDR1 is MNHEY and CDR2 is SVGAGI. The CDR3 protein is CASSLQGYSNQPQHF. CDR3 in DNA: TGTGCCAGCAGTTTACAGGGTTATAGCAATCAGCCCCAGCATTTT.

V and J are TRBV9 and TRBJ2-7; tentative D call: TRBD1 (6 bases). Deletions cut 3 bases from V and 3 bases from J, with 19 bases between. The CDR3 length is 16 residues. Germline-derived CDR1 and CDR2 are SGDLS and YYNGEE. The CDR3 is CASSALATGRNYEQYF. The CDR3 bases are TGTGCCAGCAGCGCCCTTGCCACAGGGCGGAACTACGAGCAGTACTTC.

The chain links TRBV14 to TRBJ2-7; TRBD1 agrees at 8 bases. The CDR3 contains 14 residues. CDR1 is SGHDN, CDR2 FVKESK, per germline. Trimming cost V 4 bases and J 7 bases; bases outside gene matches: 9. The CDR3 region is CASSPFQGAVEQYF. CDR3 sequence (DNA): TGTGCCAGCAGCCCCTTCCAGGGGGCCGTTGAGCAGTACTTC.

The rearrangement joins TRBV21-1 to TRBJ1-1. TRBV21-1 is flagged as a pseudogene. The CDR3 sequence is 17 residues long. Here the CDR3 reads CASSKEAETAENTEAFF. Written as DNA, the CDR3 is TGTGCCAGCAGCAAAGAGGCGGAGACAGCGGAAAACACTGAAGCTTTCTTT.

This clone was picked up a small number of times. The rearrangement links TRBV2 to TRBJ2-7; TRBD1 matches 8 bases. Trimming took 6 bases from V and 3 from J; bases not matched to a gene: 7. Looked up from germline, CDR1 is SNHLY and CDR2 is FYNNEI. CDR3 length: 14 residues. This CDR3 reads CASRVTGANYEQYF. CDR3 sequence (DNA): TGTGCCAGCAGGGTGACAGGGGCGAACTACGAGCAGTACTTC.

The gene calls are TRBV6-1 and TRBJ1-1; 8 bases line up with TRBD1. Trimming took 2 bases from V and 3 from J; bases not matched to a gene: 5. The CDR3 contains 15 residues. The germline V gene has CDR1 MNHNS and CDR2 SASEGT. CDR3 DNA: TGTGCCAGCAGTGAATACAGGGGGTCATACACTGAAGCTTTCTTT. This codes for CASSEYRGSYTEAFF.

The count of this clone is one. The J gene is TRBJ1-6, the V gene TRBV25-1, with D possibly being TRBD1 (5 bases). The CDR3 has 15 residues. CDR1 and CDR2 (germline): MGHDK, SYGVNS. V was pared by 1 base and J by 3 bases, with 7 bases between. CDR3 in amino acids: CASSESGVYNSPLHF. CDR3 nucleotide sequence: TGTGCCAGCAGTGAATCGGGGGTCTATAATTCACCCCTCCACTTT.

The rearrangement links TRBV28 to TRBJ2-7; D may be TRBD1 or TRBD2 (6 bases each). CDR1 is MDHEN, CDR2 SYDVKM, per germline. Trimming stripped 7 bases from V and 0 bases from J, with 16 bases between. This CDR3 has 15 residues. CDR3: CASTSGGTISYEQYF. The CDR3, as DNA: TGTGCCAGCACTAGTGGGGGGACAATCTCCTACGAGCAGTACTTC.

This clone was observed a handful of times. The V call is TRBV6-5, the J call TRBJ1-1, with 7 bases matching TRBD1. Trimming removed 0 bases from V and 4 bases from J; junction bases left unmatched: 8. CDR1 and CDR2 from the germline V gene are MNHEY and SVGAGI. The CDR3 has 16 amino acids. In nucleotides, the CDR3 is TGTGCCAGCAGTTACTCCGAGACAGGGATGGTCACTGAAGCTTTCTTT. This sequence encodes CASSYSETGMVTEAFF.

This clone is judged medium-sized. The chain couples TRBV27 to TRBJ2-3; D is undetermined. Germline assignment: CDR1 MNHEY and CDR2 SMNVEV (reference sequence). V dropped 3 bases and J dropped 0 bases, with 16 bases sitting between them. The CDR3 has 17 residues. The CDR3 nucleotides are TGTGCCAGCAGTTTCACCCCCGATAGTCCTAGCACAGATACGCAGTATTTT. Translation gives CASSFTPDSPSTDTQYF.

The chain combines TRBV7-8 with TRBJ1-4; D may be TRBD1 (6 bases). Trimming took 5 bases from V and 3 from J, leaving 13 bases between them. The germline gives CDR1 SGHVS, CDR2 FQNEAQ. The CDR3 is 15 amino acids. CDR3 coding DNA: TGTGCCAGCAGCATAGACAGGTCTTCTAATGAAAAACTGTTTTTT. Amino acids: CASSIDRSSNEKLFF.

The chain carries TRBV7-2 and TRBJ2-7; the D gene is possibly TRBD1 (6 bases). The germline V and J ends were trimmed by 5 bases and 5 bases, with 13 bases remaining between them. Germline V gives CDR1 SGHTA, CDR2 FQGNSA. The CDR3 extends over 13 amino acids. Written as DNA, the CDR3 is TGTGCCAGCAGCCCGGACAGCCCCCACGAGCAGTACTTC. It translates to CASSPDSPHEQYF.

The chain recombines TRBV9 with TRBJ1-4, with a weak D call TRBD1 (5 bases). Trimming left V 4 bases short and J 10 bases short, with 23 bases between. The CDR3 covers 16 residues. Germline CDR1 SGDLS, CDR2 YYNGEE. CDR3 bases: TGTGCCAGCAGCCCGAATCCGGGACCCGGGAGGGGAAAACTGTTTTTT. Translating it yields CASSPNPGPGRGKLFF.

The rearrangement uses TRBV30 and TRBJ1-1; possibly TRBD1 for D (5 bases). V lost 5 bases, J lost 7 bases, and 11 bases lay in between. Per the germline V gene, CDR1 is GTSNPN and CDR2 is SVGIG (reference sequence). The CDR3 sequence is 11 residues long. The CDR3 here is CAWDPGNEAFF. The CDR3 nucleotides are TGTGCCTGGGACCCAGGGAATGAAGCTTTCTTT.

This rearrangement joins TRBV7-3 to TRBJ2-1; the match to TRBD1 covers 10 bases. J was trimmed by 7 bases and V by 4 bases; bases with no gene match: 4. The CDR3 contains 14 residues. Germline CDR1 SGHTA, CDR2 FQGTGA. The CDR3 nucleotides read TGTGCCAGCAGCTCGGGACAGGGGACAAATGAGCAGTTCTTC. Its protein product is CASSSGQGTNEQFF.

V is TRBV18 and J is TRBJ2-3; 12 nucleotides agree with TRBD2. The ends lost 1 base at V and 5 bases at J; junction bases unmatched: 4. This CDR3 is built from 16 residues. Per the germline V gene, CDR1 is KGHSH and CDR2 is LQKENI. The CDR3 here is CASSPRKLAGGDTQYF. The CDR3 DNA sequence: TGTGCCAGCTCACCACGAAAACTAGCGGGGGGAGATACGCAGTATTTT. Filled out from reference TRBV18 and TRBJ2-3, the complete variable domain reads NAGVMQNPRHLVRRRGQEARLRCSPMKGHSHVYWYRQLPEEGLKFMVYLQKENIIDESGMPKERFSAEFPKEGPSILRIQQVVRGDSAAYFCASSPRKLAGGDTQYFGPGTRLTVL.